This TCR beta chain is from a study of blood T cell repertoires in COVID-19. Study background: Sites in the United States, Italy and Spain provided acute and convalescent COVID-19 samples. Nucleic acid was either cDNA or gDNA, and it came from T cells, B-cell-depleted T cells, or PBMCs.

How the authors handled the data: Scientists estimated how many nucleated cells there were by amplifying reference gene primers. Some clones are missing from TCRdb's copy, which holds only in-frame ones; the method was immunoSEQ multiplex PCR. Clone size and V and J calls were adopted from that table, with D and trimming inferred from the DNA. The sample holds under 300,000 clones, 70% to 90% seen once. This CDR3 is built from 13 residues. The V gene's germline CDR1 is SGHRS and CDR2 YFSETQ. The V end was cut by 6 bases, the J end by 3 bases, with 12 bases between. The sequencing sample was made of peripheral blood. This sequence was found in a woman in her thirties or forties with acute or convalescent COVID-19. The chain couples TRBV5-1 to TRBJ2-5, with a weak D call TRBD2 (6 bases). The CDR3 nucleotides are TGCGCCAGCACGCGGGGCCGGGAAGAGACCCAGTACTTC. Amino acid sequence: CASTRGREETQYF. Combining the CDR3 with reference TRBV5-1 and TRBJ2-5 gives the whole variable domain KAGVTQTPRYLIKTRGQQVTLSCSPISGHRSVSWYQQTPGQGLQFLFEYFSETQRNKGNFPGRFSGRQFSNSRSEMNVSTLELGDSALYLCASTRGREETQYFGPGTRLLVL.